Below are 29 T cell receptor beta chains sequenced from a single sample in a study of beta chain features in type 1 diabetes. The isolated RNA, all of it, was reverse transcribed, so expressed TCRB transcripts were what got sequenced. The repertoire was sequenced with immunoSEQ multiplex PCR; TCRdb's copy has only in-frame clones and lacks some. This table has hundreds of thousands of clones, 15% to 19% appearing once. Sequencing was done on a sample of naive CD4+ T cells from blood. Receptors were obtained from a man in his late teens or twenties in good health.

This chain uses TRBV20-1 with TRBJ1-1, with unresolved D. The V gene's germline CDR1 is DFQATT and CDR2 SNEGSKA (reference sequence). CDR3 length: 9 amino acids. Deletions cut 6 bases from V and 9 bases from J, with 8 bases between. CDR3 sequence reads: CSASGKAFF. DNA of the CDR3: TGCAGTGCCTCAGGTAAAGCTTTCTTT.

This clone has at least ten counts. CDR3 sequence: CASSQDRLRTRSYNEQFF. CDR3 DNA sequence: TGTGCCAGCAGCCAAGATAGATTGCGGACACGTTCCTACAATGAGCAGTTCTTC. The chain recombines TRBV14 with TRBJ2-1; a weak D match, TRBD1 (5 bases). This CDR3 region has 18 residues. With 0 bases removed from V and 1 base from J, the gap between germline ends came to 16 bases. Germline loops: CDR1 SGHDN, CDR2 FVKESK.

V usage is TRBV14 and J usage is TRBJ2-5; D perhaps matches TRBD1 (5 bases). The CDR3 has 15 amino acids. V gave up 2 bases and J gave up 7 bases, with 17 bases separating them. CDR1 and CDR2 (germline): SGHDN, FVKESK. The CDR3 DNA reads as TGTGCCAGCAGCCAATCTTCAGGGTTCTTGAGGACCCAGTACTTC. Translated, it gives CASSQSSGFLRTQYF.

This clone was recorded a few times. V is TRBV12-2 and J is TRBJ1-1. TRBV12-2 is classified as a pseudogene. The CDR3 consists of 14 residues. CDR3 nucleotide sequence: TGTGCAAGTCGCTTAAGAGGGAAGAACACTGAAGCTTTCTTT. Translating gives CASRLRGKNTEAFF.

The J gene is TRBJ2-5, the V gene TRBV7-3, with TRBD2 matching over 7 bases. The CDR3 covers 15 residues. The germline gives CDR1 SGHTA, CDR2 FQGTGA. V lost 5 bases to trimming and J lost 6 bases; unmatched junction nucleotides: 12. CDR3 sequence reads: CASSPGGGAGKTQYF. The CDR3 nucleotides read TGTGCCAGCAGCCCCGGGGGAGGGGCAGGGAAGACCCAGTACTTC.

This clone was counted a few times. The chain links TRBV7-9 to TRBJ1-1; the D gene is possibly TRBD1 (5 bases). V lost 2 bases and J lost 0, with 10 bases in between. CDR1 is SEHNR, CDR2 FQNEAQ, per germline (reference sequence). This CDR3 has 15 residues. The chain's CDR3 is CASSLWGRVNTEAFF. The CDR3 region has the DNA TGTGCCAGCAGCTTATGGGGCAGGGTGAACACTGAAGCTTTCTTT. The entire variable domain, with the rest obtained from reference TRBV7-9 and TRBJ1-1, is as follows: DTGVSQNPRHKITKRGQNVTFRCDPISEHNRLYWYRQTLGQGPEFLTYFQNEAQLEKSRLLSDRFSAERPKGSFSTLEIQRTEQGDSAMYLCASSLWGRVNTEAFFGQGTRLTVV.

This clone was recorded a few times. The chain links TRBV7-9 to TRBJ1-6, with unresolved D. Trimming took 5 bases from V and 9 from J, leaving 5 bases between them. The CDR3 covers 11 residues. Germline assignment: CDR1 SEHNR and CDR2 FQNEAQ (reference sequence). CDR3 nucleotides: TGTGCCAGCAGCAACTCTTCACCCCTCCACTTT. It encodes CASSNSSPLHF.

This clone occurred once. CDR3 sequence: CASREYRGGSYEQYF. The CDR3, as DNA: TGTGCCAGCAGGGAATACAGGGGAGGGTCCTACGAGCAGTACTTC. The chain joins TRBV6-1 to TRBJ2-7; D tentatively reads TRBD1 or TRBD2 (7 bases each). The germline CDR1 and CDR2 sequences are MNHNS and SASEGT. V dropped 6 bases and J dropped 1 base, with 16 bases sitting between them. The CDR3 is 15 residues long.

This clone was observed a handful of times. V and J are TRBV7-2 and TRBJ2-3; 12 bases are shared with TRBD2. Germline CDR1 SGHTA, CDR2 FQGNSA. J lost 0 bases, V lost 2 bases, and 6 bases had no gene match. This CDR3 spans 18 amino acids. The CDR3 region is CASSLRLAGGVSTDTQYF. The CDR3 DNA follows: TGTGCCAGCAGCTTACGGCTAGCGGGGGGGGTTAGCACAGATACGCAGTATTTT.

This clone has more than one count but fewer than ten. The V gene is TRBV28, the J gene TRBJ1-2; 8 bases agree with TRBD1. This CDR3 is built from 16 residues. Germline CDR1 MDHEN, CDR2 SYDVKM. V lost 8 bases, J lost 2 bases, and 13 bases stayed unmatched. CDR3 nucleotides: TGTGCCAGCCTAGGTTTGGACAGGGCCTTAAACTATGGCTACACCTTC. Residues: CASLGLDRALNYGYTF.

This chain connects TRBV11-2 to TRBJ2-7, with D possibly TRBD2 on 6 matching bases. Germline assignment: CDR1 SGHAT and CDR2 FQNNGV. V dropped 3 bases and J dropped 0 bases, with 9 bases sitting between them. CDR3 length: 14 amino acids. Here the CDR3 DNA reads TGTGCCAGCAGCTTTGAGACTAGCTCCTACGAGCAGTACTTC. Its translation: CASSFETSSYEQYF.

J is TRBJ1-5 and V is TRBV4-1; TRBD1 is a possible D gene (6 bases). The CDR3 has 17 residues. CDR1 is MGHRA, CDR2 YSYEKL, per germline. Trimming took 2 bases from V and 0 from J, leaving 14 bases between them. CDR3 loop: CASSQPRRGLSNQPQHF. The CDR3 region has the DNA TGCGCCAGCAGCCAACCTCGCAGGGGCCTTAGCAATCAGCCCCAGCATTTT.

The chain carries TRBV29-1 and TRBJ1-2; D is uncertain. CDR3 length: 10 amino acids. V lost 7 bases, J lost 7 bases, and 10 bases lay in between. Germline V gene sequence: CDR1 SQVTM, CDR2 ANQGSEA. The CDR3 region is CSGSDPGYTF. The CDR3 bases are TGCAGCGGGAGTGATCCTGGCTACACCTTC.

V gene TRBV9 combines with J gene TRBJ2-5, with D hard to call. Germline CDR1 is SGDLS and CDR2 is YYNGEE. The CDR3 sequence is 16 residues long. Trimming cost V 0 bases and J 0 bases, with 12 bases left between them. The CDR3 sequence: CASSVDPVLYQETQYF. The CDR3 DNA follows: TGTGCCAGCAGCGTAGATCCGGTCCTGTACCAAGAGACCCAGTACTTC.

This chain uses TRBV6-5 with TRBJ1-6; D not certain. The germline V gene encodes CDR1 MNHEY and CDR2 SVGAGI. V lost 6 bases and J lost 7, with 13 bases in between. The CDR3 contains 14 residues. The CDR3 sequence is CASRPGRENSPLHF. The CDR3 DNA sequence: TGTGCCAGCAGACCAGGACGGGAGAATTCACCCCTCCACTTT.

The chain joins TRBV5-4 to TRBJ2-1; D remains unclear. Germline V gene lookup returns CDR1 SGHNT and CDR2 YYREEE (reference sequence). Trimming cost V 4 bases and J 1 base, with 3 bases left between them. CDR3 length: 12 residues. The CDR3 is CASSGSYNEQFF. As DNA, the CDR3 is TGTGCCAGCAGCGGGTCCTACAATGAGCAGTTCTTC.

This clone was seen more than once but under ten times. This sequence joins TRBV7-9 and TRBJ2-7; 7 nucleotides line up with TRBD2. The J segment lost 2 bases and the V segment lost 4 bases, leaving 8 bases of the junction unmatched. The germline V gene encodes CDR1 SEHNR and CDR2 FQNEAQ (reference sequence). This CDR3 is 15 amino acids long. The CDR3 loop reads CASSSLRLAPYEQYF. DNA for the CDR3: TGTGCCAGCAGCTCTCTGAGACTAGCACCCTACGAGCAGTACTTC.

This clone was seen a single time. This chain links TRBV28 with TRBJ1-5, with unresolved D. Germline CDR1 and CDR2: MDHEN and SYDVKM. V was shortened by 2 bases and J by 2 bases, with 10 bases between the two germline ends. This CDR3 contains 15 residues. This CDR3 is CASSLVLMGNQPQHF. In nucleotides, the CDR3 is TGTGCCAGCAGTTTAGTTCTGATGGGCAATCAGCCCCAGCATTTT.

The V gene is TRBV19, the J gene TRBJ2-3, with D perhaps assigned TRBD1 or TRBD2 (5 bases each). Germline assignment: CDR1 LNHDA and CDR2 SQIVND (reference sequence). V was shortened by 6 bases and J by 0 bases, with 13 bases between the two germline ends. The CDR3 totals 15 residues. The CDR3: CASRMGPDSTDTQYF. The CDR3 nucleotides read TGTGCCAGTAGGATGGGACCGGACAGCACAGATACGCAGTATTTT.

This sequence joins TRBV5-1 and TRBJ2-2, with D possibly matching TRBD1 (6 bases). There are 14 residues in the CDR3. Trimming stripped 2 bases from V and 5 bases from J, with 10 bases between. Germline V CDR1 and CDR2: SGHRS, YFSETQ. The CDR3 bases are TGCGCCAGCAGCTTTCAGGGGTCGACCGGGGAGCTGTTTTTT. Amino acids: CASSFQGSTGELFF. Variable domain in full (rest from reference TRBV5-1 and TRBJ2-2): KAGVTQTPRYLIKTRGQQVTLSCSPISGHRSVSWYQQTPGQGLQFLFEYFSETQRNKGNFPGRFSGRQFSNSRSEMNVSTLELGDSALYLCASSFQGSTGELFFGEGSRLTVL.

This clone was observed a handful of times. The chain couples TRBV5-6 to TRBJ2-4; TRBD1 matches 8 bases. J gave up 13 bases and V 3 bases, and 6 bases lay outside the gene matches. There are 12 residues in the CDR3. Germline values: CDR1 SGHDT, CDR2 YYEEEE. DNA for the CDR3: TGTGCCAGCAGCTCCCAGGGGGCCGGGCAGTACTTC. As protein: CASSSQGAGQYF.

A few counts support this clone. The V call is TRBV18, the J call TRBJ1-4, with TRBD1 matching 10 bases. V was pared by 5 bases and J by 7 bases, with 4 bases of the junction left unmatched. Germline CDR1 KGHSH, CDR2 LQKENI. CDR3 length: 14 residues. The chain's CDR3 is CASSADRGPEKLFF. The DNA of the CDR3 is TGTGCCAGCTCAGCAGACAGGGGGCCTGAAAAACTGTTTTTT.

This clone was counted only a few times. The chain combines TRBV10-3 with TRBJ1-5, with 10 bases fitting TRBD1. CDR1 is ENHRY, CDR2 SYGVKD, per germline. The V and J ends lost 1 base and 4 bases, in that order; junction bases with no gene match: 4. The CDR3 has 16 residues. DNA for the CDR3: TGTGCCATCAGTGAGTTCCGGACAGGGGGGAATCAGCCCCAGCATTTT. Translated, it gives CAISEFRTGGNQPQHF.

Of note for this clone: This sample also contains other DNA sequences that code for the same CDR3. The V gene is TRBV5-1, the J gene TRBJ1-3, with D tentatively TRBD1 (6 bases). Germline values: CDR1 SGHRS, CDR2 YFSETQ. With 0 bases removed from V and 2 bases from J, the gap between germline ends came to 6 bases. CDR3 length: 14 residues. The CDR3 here is CASSLGTAGNTIYF. The DNA for the CDR3 is TGCGCCAGCAGCTTGGGGACAGCTGGAAACACCATATATTTT.

This chain connects TRBV6-6 to TRBJ1-1; 8 nucleotides line up with TRBD1. The junction had 4 bases not matched to a gene; V was cut back by 3 bases and J by 1 base. CDR3 size: 15 residues. From germline, CDR1 is MNHNY and CDR2 SVGAGI (reference sequence). CDR3 protein: CASSYGTGPNTEAFF. The CDR3 DNA reads TGTGCCAGCAGTTATGGGACAGGTCCGAACACTGAAGCTTTCTTT.

This clone showed up just a few times. Different DNA sequences within this sample yield the same CDR3. The rearrangement joins TRBV28 to TRBJ2-6; D remains ambiguous. Germline CDR1 reads MDHEN; CDR2 reads SYDVKM. This CDR3 has 15 residues. The V end was cut by 1 base, the J end by 2 bases, with 6 bases between. CDR3 DNA sequence: TGTGCCAGCAGTTTATCAGGCCCTGGGGCCAACGTCCTGACTTTC. It codes for CASSLSGPGANVLTF.

The chain is built from TRBV28 and TRBJ2-3; 14 bases are shared with TRBD2. The germline V gene has CDR1 MDHEN and CDR2 SYDVKM. V lost 11 bases, J lost 8 bases, and 21 bases stayed unmatched. The CDR3 spans 18 residues. The CDR3 loop is CASSAGGLAGVRMSTQYF. In nucleotides, the CDR3 is TGTGCCTCCTCGGCTGGGGGACTAGCGGGAGTCCGGATGAGTACGCAGTATTTT.

The chain combines TRBV27 with TRBJ1-2; no clear D. The V end was cut by 0 bases, the J end by 4 bases, with 9 bases between. Germline CDR1 and CDR2: MNHEY and SMNVEV (reference sequence). The CDR3 contains 14 residues. CDR3 amino acids: CASSLSGSSYGYTF. The CDR3 region has the DNA TGTGCCAGCAGTTTATCCGGCAGCTCCTATGGCTACACCTTC.

The chain is built from TRBV9 and TRBJ2-1; 8 nucleotides agree with TRBD2. Germline CDR1 reads SGDLS; CDR2 reads YYNGEE. V trimming: 0 bases; J trimming: 2 bases; junction bases outside the gene matches: 4. The CDR3 spans 16 residues. As DNA, the CDR3 is TGTGCCAGCAGCGTAGCGGTGCGGGGGGCCTACAATGAGCAGTTCTTC. Its translation is CASSVAVRGAYNEQFF.